This T cell receptor beta chain was found in a study of blood T cell repertoires in COVID-19. Study-level information: Acute and convalescent COVID-19 specimens originated in the United States, Italy and Spain. In each case, the material was cDNA or gDNA derived from T cells, B-cell-depleted T cells, or PBMCs.

Study processing details: By means of reference gene primer amplification, nucleated cell counts were estimated. Here immunoSEQ multiplex PCR was the method, and the copy in TCRdb shows in-frame clones only, minus some. D and trimming were read from the DNA, whereas the V and J calls and clone size are those reported in that table. The sample lists 210,000 or so clones; roughly four fifths were seen once. CDR3 length: 15 amino acids. Trimming left V 3 bases short and J 8 bases short, with 17 bases between. Germline CDR1 reads MDHEN; CDR2 reads SYDVKM. The sequenced sample was peripheral blood. The TCR comes from a woman aged 65 to 85 with active or convalescent COVID-19. The V call is TRBV28, the J call TRBJ2-1, with D perhaps matching TRBD2 (7 bases). In nucleotides, the CDR3 is TGTGCCAGCAGTTTCCCGGGGAGGGGGGGCGATGAGCAGTTCTTC. Its protein product is CASSFPGRGGDEQFF.